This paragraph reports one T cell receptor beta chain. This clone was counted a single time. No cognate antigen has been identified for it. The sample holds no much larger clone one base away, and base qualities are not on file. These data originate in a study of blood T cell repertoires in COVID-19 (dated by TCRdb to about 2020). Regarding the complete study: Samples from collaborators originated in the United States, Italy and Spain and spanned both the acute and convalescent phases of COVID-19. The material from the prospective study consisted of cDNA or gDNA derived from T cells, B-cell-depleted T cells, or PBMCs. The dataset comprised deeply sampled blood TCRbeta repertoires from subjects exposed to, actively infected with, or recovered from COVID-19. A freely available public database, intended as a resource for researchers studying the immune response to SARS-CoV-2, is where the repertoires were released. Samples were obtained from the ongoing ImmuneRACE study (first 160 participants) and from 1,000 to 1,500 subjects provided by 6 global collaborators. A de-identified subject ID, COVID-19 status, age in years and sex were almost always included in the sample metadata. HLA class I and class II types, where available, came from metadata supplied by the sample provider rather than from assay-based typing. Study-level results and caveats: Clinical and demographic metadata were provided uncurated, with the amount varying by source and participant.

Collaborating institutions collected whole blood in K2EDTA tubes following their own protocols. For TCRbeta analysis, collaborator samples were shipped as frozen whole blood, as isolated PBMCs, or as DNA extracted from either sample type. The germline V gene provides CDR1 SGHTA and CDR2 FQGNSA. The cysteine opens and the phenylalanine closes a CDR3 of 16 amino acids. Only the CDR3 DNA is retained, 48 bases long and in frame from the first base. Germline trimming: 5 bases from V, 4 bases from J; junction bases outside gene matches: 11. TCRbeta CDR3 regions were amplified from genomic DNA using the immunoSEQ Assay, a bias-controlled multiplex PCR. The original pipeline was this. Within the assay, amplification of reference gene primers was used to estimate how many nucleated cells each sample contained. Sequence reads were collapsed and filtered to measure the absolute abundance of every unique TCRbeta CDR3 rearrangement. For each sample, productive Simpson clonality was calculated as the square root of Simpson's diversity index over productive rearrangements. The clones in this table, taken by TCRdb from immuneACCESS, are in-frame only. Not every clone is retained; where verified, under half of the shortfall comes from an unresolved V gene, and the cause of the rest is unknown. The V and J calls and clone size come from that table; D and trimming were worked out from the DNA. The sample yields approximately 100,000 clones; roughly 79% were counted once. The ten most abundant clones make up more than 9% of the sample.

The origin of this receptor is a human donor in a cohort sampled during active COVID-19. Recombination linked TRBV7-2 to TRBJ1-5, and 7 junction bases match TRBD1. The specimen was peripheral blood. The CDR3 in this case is CASSTQTGTANQPQHF. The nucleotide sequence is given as TGTGCCAGCAGCACCCAAACTGGGACAGCGAATCAGCCCCAGCATTTT.